The following is a T cell receptor (beta chain) sequence with its context. Its matching antigen is unknown. This CDR3 is 13 amino acids long. The V end lost 5 bases, the J end lost 1 base, and 5 bases lay between the germline ends. Germline V gene data show CDR1 as SGHTA and CDR2 as FQGNSA. This specimen comes from a study of beta chain features in type 1 diabetes. Notes on the study in general: In every one of the four CD4+ subsets, TCRB CDR3s were moderately but significantly shorter in Type 1 diabetes patients. PCR could preferentially amplify shorter templates, alike in patients and controls.

Every isolated RNA sample was fully reverse transcribed, so sequencing captured expressed TCRB transcripts. Sequenced by immunoSEQ multiplex PCR; TCRdb stores in-frame clones only, minus some. Of around 40,000 clones in the sample, approximately 72% were seen once. The sequenced sample was Tregs from blood. J is TRBJ2-2 and V is TRBV7-2; D unresolved. This TCR was sampled from a woman between 18 and 29 years old with type 1 diabetes. The CDR3 DNA reads TGTGCCAGCAGCGGCAGGAACACCGGGGAGCTGTTTTTT. Its protein product is CASSGRNTGELFF.